The next 19 T cell receptor beta chains were all read from a single sample in a study of cytomegalovirus exposure and HLA in healthy donors. Amplification used 60 Vbeta primers and 13 Jbeta primers. Repertoires were generated with immunoSEQ multiplex PCR, while TCRdb's copy carries only in-frame clones and drops some. The data hold 50,000 or so clones, with about four fifths observed a single time. The specimen was PBMCs. Every receptor here comes from a woman in her late teens or twenties in good health and CMV-seronegative.

V gene TRBV10-3 combines with J gene TRBJ2-2, with D unclear. Germline CDR1 ENHRY, CDR2 SYGVKD. The CDR3 has 12 amino acids. The germline V and J ends were trimmed by 1 base and 8 bases, with 5 bases remaining between them. CDR3 coding DNA: TGTGCCATCAGTGAGTTTATGGGGGAGCTGTTTTTT. This translates into CAISEFMGELFF.

The V and J genes are TRBV19 and TRBJ2-2; D might be TRBD2 (6 bases). The CDR3 has 17 residues. Trimming removed 1 base from V and 0 bases from J, with 12 bases in between. In germline, CDR1 is LNHDA, CDR2 SQIVND (reference sequence). CDR3 DNA: TGTGCCAGTAGTATAGGGGCGGGGCTCCCGAACACCGGGGAGCTGTTTTTT. It translates to CASSIGAGLPNTGELFF.

J is TRBJ2-7 and V is TRBV7-3, with 8 nucleotides matching TRBD2. This CDR3 is built from 19 residues. The J segment lost 6 bases and the V segment lost 4 bases, leaving 23 bases of the junction unmatched. The germline gives CDR1 SGHTA, CDR2 FQGTGA. The CDR3 nucleotides are TGTGCCAGCAGCTCTTCGGGACTCCCTGCCCCGGGACTAGTAGCCGAGCAGTACTTC. This codes for CASSSSGLPAPGLVAEQYF. The variable domain in full, completed from reference TRBV7-3 and TRBJ2-7, reads GAGVSQTPSNKVTEKGKYVELRCDPISGHTALYWYRQSLGQGPEFLIYFQGTGAADDSGLPNDRFFAVRPEGSVSTLKIQRTERGDSAVYLCASSSSGLPAPGLVAEQYFGPGTRLTVT.

The chain recombines TRBV9 with TRBJ2-5, with 7 bases fitting TRBD2. V lost 7 bases and J lost 5; bases outside the gene matches: 20. The CDR3 consists of 17 residues. CDR1 and CDR2 from the germline V gene are SGDLS and YYNGEE. CDR3 region: CASSSNPRGGGWETQYF. CDR3 sequence (DNA): TGTGCCAGCTCTTCAAACCCTAGGGGCGGGGGATGGGAGACCCAGTACTTC.

The V call is TRBV27, the J call TRBJ1-3; 10 bases map to TRBD1. Germline CDR1 reads MNHEY; CDR2 reads SMNVEV (reference sequence). The CDR3 contains 15 residues. After removal of 6 bases from V and 0 bases from J, the junction contained 2 bases not matched to a gene. CDR3 residues: CASRGQGLSGNTIYF. For the CDR3, the DNA is TGTGCCAGCAGGGGACAGGGGCTCTCTGGAAACACCATATATTTT.

This clone was detected only once. This chain joins TRBV9 and TRBJ1-1, with D perhaps TRBD1 (5 bases). V lost 0 bases to trimming and J lost 1 base, with 7 bases between them. In germline, CDR1 is SGDLS, CDR2 YYNGEE. The CDR3 loop spans 14 amino acids. For the CDR3, the DNA is TGTGCCAGCAGCGTAGTCGGGGGGAACACTGAAGCTTTCTTT. As protein: CASSVVGGNTEAFF.

The chain has TRBV19 and TRBJ1-1; 7 bases line up with TRBD1. Germline V gene sequence: CDR1 LNHDA, CDR2 SQIVND (reference sequence). The V and J ends lost 3 bases and 0 bases, in that order; junction bases with no gene match: 1. The CDR3 is 14 amino acids. CDR3 bases: TGTGCCAGTAGTATCACAGGGGTGAACACTGAAGCTTTCTTT. Its translation: CASSITGVNTEAFF.

Turning to this clone: A read error may account for a junction end that differs from germline. The V call is TRBV30, the J call TRBJ2-4; D gene unclear. Per the germline V gene, CDR1 is GTSNPN and CDR2 is SVGIG (reference sequence). The CDR3 covers 14 residues. CDR3 bases: TGTGCCTGGAGTAAGGTCCAGTACAAAAACAGTCAGTACTTC. This gives the protein CAWSKVQYKNSQYF.

V gene TRBV4-1 combines with J gene TRBJ2-3; TRBD1 matches 7 bases. Trimming removed 3 bases from V and 5 bases from J; junction bases left unmatched: 5. The CDR3 covers 14 residues. Germline CDR1 is MGHRA and CDR2 is YSYEKL. The CDR3 loop is CASSHPTGEDTQYF. CDR3 sequence (DNA): TGCGCCAGCAGCCACCCAACAGGGGAAGATACGCAGTATTTT.

The chain joins TRBV28 to TRBJ2-1, with TRBD2 matching 11 bases. With V trimmed by 3 bases and J by 0 bases, 16 bases remained unmatched. The CDR3 is made up of 21 amino acids. CDR1 is MDHEN and CDR2 is SYDVKM in the germline V gene. Here the CDR3 reads CASSFDKPGLAASPSYNEQFF. CDR3 nucleotide sequence: TGTGCCAGCAGTTTCGATAAACCGGGACTAGCGGCAAGCCCCTCCTACAATGAGCAGTTCTTC.

This chain joins TRBV28 and TRBJ1-2, with no clear D. There are 12 residues in the CDR3. V dropped 5 bases and J dropped 4 bases, with 8 bases sitting between them. Germline-derived CDR1 and CDR2 are MDHEN and SYDVKM. The CDR3 nucleotides are TGTGCCAGCAGTCCTAGTAGCTATGGCTACACCTTC. Its translation: CASSPSSYGYTF.

The V gene is TRBV9, the J gene TRBJ1-1, with D unclear. This CDR3 spans 15 amino acids. Trimming cost V 0 bases and J 1 base, with 10 bases left between them. Per the germline V gene, CDR1 is SGDLS and CDR2 is YYNGEE. CDR3 protein: CASSVDGQPNTEAFF. In DNA form, the CDR3 reads TGTGCCAGCAGCGTAGATGGGCAGCCGAACACTGAAGCTTTCTTT.

The CDR3 DNA reads TGCGCCAGCAGCCAAGACAGGGATGAGCAGTTCTTC. Translating gives CASSQDRDEQFF. This chain uses TRBV4-1 with TRBJ2-1, with D perhaps TRBD1 (5 bases). Trimming shortened V by 0 bases and J by 8 bases, and 5 bases separated the two germline ends. The germline CDR1 and CDR2 sequences are MGHRA and YSYEKL. CDR3 length equals 12 residues.

The chain links TRBV7-2 to TRBJ2-1; 7 bases line up with TRBD2. The CDR3 totals 16 residues. J lost 4 bases, V lost 0 bases, and 6 bases had no gene match. Germline lookup yields CDR1 SGHTA and CDR2 FQGNSA. CDR3 sequence reads: CASSLAASGSYNEQFF. CDR3 sequence (DNA): TGTGCCAGCAGCTTAGCGGCTAGCGGATCATACAATGAGCAGTTCTTC. Full variable domain (missing parts from reference TRBV7-2 and TRBJ2-1): GAGVSQSPSNKVTEKGKDVELRCDPISGHTALYWYRQSLGQGLEFLIYFQGNSAPDKSGLPSDRFSAERTGGSVSTLTIQRTQQEDSAVYLCASSLAASGSYNEQFFGPGTRLTVL.

The CDR3: CASNPGTGDSQPQHF. The CDR3 DNA follows: TGTGCCAGCAACCCCGGGACAGGGGACAGTCAGCCCCAGCATTTT. The chain uses TRBV28 and TRBJ1-5; 10 positions agree with TRBD1. CDR3 length: 15 residues. V was clipped by 7 bases and J by 6 bases; unmatched bases: 9. The V gene's germline CDR1 is MDHEN and CDR2 SYDVKM.

This chain connects TRBV5-1 to TRBJ2-1, with 7 bases fitting TRBD2. This CDR3 has 16 amino acids. The germline V gene has CDR1 SGHRS and CDR2 YFSETQ. Trimming cost V 0 bases and J 8 bases; bases outside gene matches: 11. CDR3 nucleotide sequence: TGCGCCAGCAGCTTGGCCTCTGCGGGAGAGGTGGATGAGCAGTTCTTC. Its protein product is CASSLASAGEVDEQFF.

This sequence joins TRBV28 and TRBJ2-5; 7 bases map to TRBD2. Trimming took 3 bases from V and 4 from J; bases not matched to a gene: 8. This CDR3 has 15 amino acids. Germline V gives CDR1 MDHEN, CDR2 SYDVKM. In DNA, the CDR3 is TGTGCCAGCAGTTTGCCGCGGGAGCGACGAGAGACCCAGTACTTC. Amino acids: CASSLPRERRETQYF. The whole variable domain, remainder taken from reference TRBV28 and TRBJ2-5, is DVKVTQSSRYLVKRTGEKVFLECVQDMDHENMFWYRQDPGLGLRLIYFSYDVKMKEKGDIPEGYSVSREKKERFSLILESASTNQTSMYLCASSLPRERRETQYFGPGTRLLVL.

V and J are TRBV4-1 and TRBJ1-2; 7 bases line up with TRBD1. Germline V gene lookup returns CDR1 MGHRA and CDR2 YSYEKL. The J segment lost 8 bases and the V segment lost 3 bases, leaving 9 bases of the junction unmatched. CDR3 length equals 14 residues. The CDR3 DNA is TGCGCCAGCAGCCACCCCACAGGGGTTGGCGGCTACACCTTC. This sequence encodes CASSHPTGVGGYTF.

This chain connects TRBV27 to TRBJ2-7; TRBD2 is a possible D gene (6 bases). Germline lookup yields CDR1 MNHEY and CDR2 SMNVEV (reference sequence). Trimming took 1 base from V and 4 from J, leaving 14 bases between them. The CDR3 has 15 amino acids. The CDR3 sequence: CASSLYGGEAYEQYF. The CDR3 coding sequence is TGTGCCAGCAGTTTATACGGGGGAGAGGCGTACGAGCAGTACTTC.